This T cell receptor (beta chain) was documented in a study of cytomegalovirus exposure and HLA in healthy donors. The overall study: Genotyping of hundreds of donors showed that approximately 83% belonged to the Caucasian-associated ancestry cluster. Study conclusions and caveats: In a later analysis, most CMV-associated TCR beta chains appeared HLA-restricted. In vitro checks showed that a few CMV-associated chains really do target CMV antigens.

Researchers ran the PCR with 60 Vbeta and 13 Jbeta primers. Data came from immunoSEQ multiplex PCR; TCRdb stores just in-frame clones and leaves some out. The sample holds about 140,000 clones, about 85% seen once. The CDR3 length is 11 residues. The V gene's germline CDR1 is SNHLY and CDR2 FYNNEI. The V end was cut by 10 bases, the J end by 5 bases, with 11 bases between. As concerns this clone: What it binds is not known.

The chain carries TRBV2 and TRBJ1-2; D is perhaps TRBD1 (5 bases). The sample consisted of PBMCs. The TCR sequence derives from a female donor in good health and CMV-seronegative. CDR3: CAIIRGYGYTF. CDR3 DNA sequence: TGTGCCATAATTAGGGGATATGGCTACACCTTC. Full variable domain (outside the CDR3, taken from reference TRBV2 and TRBJ1-2): EPEVTQTPSHQVTQMGQEVILRCVPISNHLYFYWYRQILGQKVEFLVSFYNNEISEKSEIFDDQFSVERPDGSNFTLKIRSTKLEDSAMYFCAIIRGYGYTFGSGTRLTVV.